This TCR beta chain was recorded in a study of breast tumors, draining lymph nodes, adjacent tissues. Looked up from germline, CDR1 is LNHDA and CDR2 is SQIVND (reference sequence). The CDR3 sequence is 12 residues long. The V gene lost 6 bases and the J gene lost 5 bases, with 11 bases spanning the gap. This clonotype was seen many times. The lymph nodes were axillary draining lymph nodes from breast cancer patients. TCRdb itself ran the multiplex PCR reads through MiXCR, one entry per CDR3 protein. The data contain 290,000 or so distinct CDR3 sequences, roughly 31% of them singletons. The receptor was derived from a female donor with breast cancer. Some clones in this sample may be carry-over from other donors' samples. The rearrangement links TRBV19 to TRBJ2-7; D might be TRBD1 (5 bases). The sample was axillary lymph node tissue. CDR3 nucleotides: TGTGCCAGTAGAAACAGGCTCCACGAGCAGTACTTC. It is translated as CASRNRLHEQYF.